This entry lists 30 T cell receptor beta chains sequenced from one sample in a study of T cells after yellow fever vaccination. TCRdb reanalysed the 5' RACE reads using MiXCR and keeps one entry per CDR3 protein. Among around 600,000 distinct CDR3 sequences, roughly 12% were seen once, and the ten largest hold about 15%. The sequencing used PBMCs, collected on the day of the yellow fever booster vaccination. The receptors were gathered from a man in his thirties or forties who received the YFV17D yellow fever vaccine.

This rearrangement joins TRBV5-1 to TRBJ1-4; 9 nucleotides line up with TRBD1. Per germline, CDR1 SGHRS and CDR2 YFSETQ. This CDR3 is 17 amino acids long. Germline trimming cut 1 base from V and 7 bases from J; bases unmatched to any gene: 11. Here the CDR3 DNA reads TGCGCCAGCAGCTTGAATCCACCGGGACAGGGCCCTGAAAAACTGTTTTTT. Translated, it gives CASSLNPPGQGPEKLFF.

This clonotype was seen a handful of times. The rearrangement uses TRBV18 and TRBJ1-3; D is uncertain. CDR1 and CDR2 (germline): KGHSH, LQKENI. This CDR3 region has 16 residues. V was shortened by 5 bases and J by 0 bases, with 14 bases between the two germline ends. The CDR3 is CASSTNSDSSGNTIYF. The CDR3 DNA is TGTGCCAGCTCAACCAACAGCGATAGCTCTGGAAACACCATATATTTT.

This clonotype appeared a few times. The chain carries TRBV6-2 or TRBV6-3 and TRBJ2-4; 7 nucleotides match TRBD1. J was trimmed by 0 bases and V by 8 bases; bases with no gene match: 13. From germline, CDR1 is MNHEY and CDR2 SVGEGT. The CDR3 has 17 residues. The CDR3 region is CASQPYRGGLAKNIQYF. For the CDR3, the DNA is TGTGCCAGCCAGCCATACAGGGGCGGACTAGCCAAAAACATTCAGTACTTC.

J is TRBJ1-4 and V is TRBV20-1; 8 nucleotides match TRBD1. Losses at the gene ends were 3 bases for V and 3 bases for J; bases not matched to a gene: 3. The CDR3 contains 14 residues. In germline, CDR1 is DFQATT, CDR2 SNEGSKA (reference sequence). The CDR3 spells CSARQGAANEKLFF. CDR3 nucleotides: TGCAGTGCTAGGCAGGGGGCGGCTAATGAAAAACTGTTTTTT.

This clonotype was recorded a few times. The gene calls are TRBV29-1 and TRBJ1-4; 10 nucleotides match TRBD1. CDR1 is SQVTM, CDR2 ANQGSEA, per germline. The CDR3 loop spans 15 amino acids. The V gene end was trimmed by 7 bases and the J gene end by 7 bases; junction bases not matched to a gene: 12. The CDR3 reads CSAVGWGQGSEKLFF. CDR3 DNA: TGCAGCGCAGTTGGCTGGGGACAGGGGAGTGAAAAACTGTTTTTT.

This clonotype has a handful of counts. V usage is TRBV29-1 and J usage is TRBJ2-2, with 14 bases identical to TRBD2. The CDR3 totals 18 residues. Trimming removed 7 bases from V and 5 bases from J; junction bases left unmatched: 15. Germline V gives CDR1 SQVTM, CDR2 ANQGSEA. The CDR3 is CSAAGTSGSIRGTGELFF. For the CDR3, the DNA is TGCAGCGCAGCGGGGACTAGCGGGAGTATTCGGGGAACCGGGGAGCTGTTTTTT.

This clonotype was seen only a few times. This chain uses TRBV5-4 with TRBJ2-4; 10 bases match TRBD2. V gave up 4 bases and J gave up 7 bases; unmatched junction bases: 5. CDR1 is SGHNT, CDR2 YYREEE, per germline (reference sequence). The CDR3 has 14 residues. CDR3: CASSPSGSGNIQYF. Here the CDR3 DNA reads TGTGCCAGCAGCCCTAGCGGGAGTGGGAACATTCAGTACTTC.

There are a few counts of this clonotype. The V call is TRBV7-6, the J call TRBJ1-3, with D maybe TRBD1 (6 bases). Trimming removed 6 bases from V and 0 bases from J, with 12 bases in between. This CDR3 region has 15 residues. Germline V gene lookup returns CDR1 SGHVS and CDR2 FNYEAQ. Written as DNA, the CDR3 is TGTGCCAGCAGTTCATTCAGGGGCTCTGGAAACACCATATATTTT. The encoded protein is CASSSFRGSGNTIYF.

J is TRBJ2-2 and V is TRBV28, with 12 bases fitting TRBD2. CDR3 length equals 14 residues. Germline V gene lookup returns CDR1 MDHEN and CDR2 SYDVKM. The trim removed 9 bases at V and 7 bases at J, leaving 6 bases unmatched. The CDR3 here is CARRLAGDIGELFF. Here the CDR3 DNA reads TGTGCCAGGAGACTAGCGGGAGATATCGGGGAGCTGTTTTTT.

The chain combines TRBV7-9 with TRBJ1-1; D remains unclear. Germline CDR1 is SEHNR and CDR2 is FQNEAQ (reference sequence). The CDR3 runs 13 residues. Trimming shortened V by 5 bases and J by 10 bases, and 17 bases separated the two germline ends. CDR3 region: CASSRISLLSAFF. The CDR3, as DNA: TGTGCCAGCAGCCGAATCAGCCTCTTGTCAGCTTTCTTT.

The CDR3 nucleotides are TGCGCCAGCAGCCAAAATCCGGGACTTGTCACAGATACGCAGTATTTT. This codes for CASSQNPGLVTDTQYF. The rearrangement joins TRBV4-1 to TRBJ2-3, with D possibly TRBD2 on 6 matching bases. With 2 bases removed from V and 2 bases from J, the gap between germline ends came to 14 bases. CDR3 length equals 16 residues. The germline V gene encodes CDR1 MGHRA and CDR2 YSYEKL.

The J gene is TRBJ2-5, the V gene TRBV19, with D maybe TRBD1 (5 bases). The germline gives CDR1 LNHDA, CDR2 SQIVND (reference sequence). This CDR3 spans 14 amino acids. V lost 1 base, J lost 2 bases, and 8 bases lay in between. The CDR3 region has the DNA TGTGCCAGTAGTATAGGGTCAGGGCAAGAGACCCAGTACTTC. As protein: CASSIGSGQETQYF.

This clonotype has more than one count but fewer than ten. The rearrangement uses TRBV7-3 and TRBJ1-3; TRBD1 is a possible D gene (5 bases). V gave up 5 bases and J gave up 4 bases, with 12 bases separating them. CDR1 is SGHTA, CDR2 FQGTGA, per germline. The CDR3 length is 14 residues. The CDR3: CASSVGPGGNTIYF. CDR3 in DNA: TGTGCCAGCAGCGTGGGGCCAGGAGGAAACACCATATATTTT. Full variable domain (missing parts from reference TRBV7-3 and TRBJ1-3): GAGVSQTPSNKVTEKGKYVELRCDPISGHTALYWYRQSLGQGPEFLIYFQGTGAADDSGLPNDRFFAVRPEGSVSTLKIQRTERGDSAVYLCASSVGPGGNTIYFGEGSWLTVV.

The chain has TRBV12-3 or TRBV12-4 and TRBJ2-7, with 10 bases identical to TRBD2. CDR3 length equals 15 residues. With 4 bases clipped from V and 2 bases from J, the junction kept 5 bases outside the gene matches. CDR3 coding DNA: TGTGCCAGCAGTTACCAAGCGGGAGGGCCCTACGAGCAGTACTTC. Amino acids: CASSYQAGGPYEQYF.

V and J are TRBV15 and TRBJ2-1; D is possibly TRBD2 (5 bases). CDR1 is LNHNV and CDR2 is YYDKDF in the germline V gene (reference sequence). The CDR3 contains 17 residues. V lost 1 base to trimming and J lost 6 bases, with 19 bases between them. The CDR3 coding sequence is TGTGCCACCAGCAGAGCCGCACTAGAATCGTCCGGCAATGAGCAGTTCTTC. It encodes CATSRAALESSGNEQFF.

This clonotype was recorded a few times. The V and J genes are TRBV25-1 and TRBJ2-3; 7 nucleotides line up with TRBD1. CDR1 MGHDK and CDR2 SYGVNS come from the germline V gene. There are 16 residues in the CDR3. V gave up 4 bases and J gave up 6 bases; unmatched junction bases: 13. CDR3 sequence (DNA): TGTGCCAGCAGTGCCTTTTCAGGGGGACCCCAGGATACGCAGTATTTT. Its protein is CASSAFSGGPQDTQYF.

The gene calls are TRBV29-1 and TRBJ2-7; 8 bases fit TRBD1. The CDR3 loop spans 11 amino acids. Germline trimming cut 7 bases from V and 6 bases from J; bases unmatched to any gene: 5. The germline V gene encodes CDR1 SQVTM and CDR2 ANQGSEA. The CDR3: CSAGDRPEQYF. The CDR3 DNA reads TGCAGCGCCGGGGACAGGCCCGAGCAGTACTTC.

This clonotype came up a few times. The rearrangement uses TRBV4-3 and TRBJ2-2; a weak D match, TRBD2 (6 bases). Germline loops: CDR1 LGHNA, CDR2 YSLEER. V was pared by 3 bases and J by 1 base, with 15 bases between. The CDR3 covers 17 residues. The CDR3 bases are TGCGCCAGCAGCCAGCCCCTTGGGCGGGGGAACACCGGGGAGCTGTTTTTT. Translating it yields CASSQPLGRGNTGELFF.

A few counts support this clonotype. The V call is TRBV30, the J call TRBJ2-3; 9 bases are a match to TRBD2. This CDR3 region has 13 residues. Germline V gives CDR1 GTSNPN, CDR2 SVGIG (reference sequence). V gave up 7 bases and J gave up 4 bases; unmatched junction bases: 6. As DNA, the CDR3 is TGTGCCTCTTCGGGCGGGAGGGCAGATACGCAGTATTTT. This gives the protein CASSGGRADTQYF.

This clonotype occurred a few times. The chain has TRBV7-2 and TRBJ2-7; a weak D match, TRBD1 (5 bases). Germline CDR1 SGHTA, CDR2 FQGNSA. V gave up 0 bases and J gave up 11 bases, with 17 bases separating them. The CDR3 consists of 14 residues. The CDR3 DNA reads TGTGCCAGCAGCTTAGCTGGGGCCCCTACGATGGAGTACTTC. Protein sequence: CASSLAGAPTMEYF.

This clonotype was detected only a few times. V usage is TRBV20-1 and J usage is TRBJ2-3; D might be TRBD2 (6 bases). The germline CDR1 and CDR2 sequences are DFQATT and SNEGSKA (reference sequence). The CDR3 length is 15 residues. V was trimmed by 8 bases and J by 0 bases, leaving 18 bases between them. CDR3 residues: CSRRLGDSSTDTQYF. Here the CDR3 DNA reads TGCAGTCGACGACTTGGGGACTCTAGCACAGATACGCAGTATTTT.

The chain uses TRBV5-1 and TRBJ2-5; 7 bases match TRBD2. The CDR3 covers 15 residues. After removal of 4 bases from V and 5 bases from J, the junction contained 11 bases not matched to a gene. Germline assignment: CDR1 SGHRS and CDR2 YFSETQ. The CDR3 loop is CASSPATGGSETQYF. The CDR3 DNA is TGCGCCAGCAGCCCGGCGACGGGGGGTTCGGAGACCCAGTACTTC.

The CDR3 protein is CASSPPDRRLNTEAFF. CDR3 DNA: TGTGCCAGCTCACCACCGGACAGGCGATTGAACACTGAAGCTTTCTTT. This rearrangement joins TRBV18 to TRBJ1-1; TRBD1 matches 7 bases. CDR1 and CDR2 (germline): KGHSH, LQKENI. Trimming removed 0 bases from V and 0 bases from J; junction bases left unmatched: 4. The CDR3 is made up of 16 amino acids.

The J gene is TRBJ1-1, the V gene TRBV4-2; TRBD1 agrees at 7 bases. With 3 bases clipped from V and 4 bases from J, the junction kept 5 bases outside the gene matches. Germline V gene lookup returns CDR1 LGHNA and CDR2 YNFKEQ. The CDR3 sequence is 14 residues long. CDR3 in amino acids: CASSHGTVGTEAFF. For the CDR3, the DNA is TGTGCCAGCAGCCACGGGACAGTTGGCACTGAAGCTTTCTTT.

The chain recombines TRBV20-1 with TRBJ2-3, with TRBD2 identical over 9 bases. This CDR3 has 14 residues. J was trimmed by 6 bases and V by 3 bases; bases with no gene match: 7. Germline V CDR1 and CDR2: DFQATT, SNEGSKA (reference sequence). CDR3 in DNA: TGCAGTGCTAGTTCTTGGGCGGGGGGGGATACGCAGTATTTT. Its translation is CSASSWAGGDTQYF.

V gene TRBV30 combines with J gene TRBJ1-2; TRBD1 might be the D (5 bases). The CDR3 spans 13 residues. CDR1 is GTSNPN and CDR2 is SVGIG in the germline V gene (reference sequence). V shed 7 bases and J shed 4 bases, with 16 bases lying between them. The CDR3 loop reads CASARGSRYGYTF. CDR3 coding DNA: TGTGCCTCCGCCCGGGGGTCCCGCTATGGCTACACCTTC.

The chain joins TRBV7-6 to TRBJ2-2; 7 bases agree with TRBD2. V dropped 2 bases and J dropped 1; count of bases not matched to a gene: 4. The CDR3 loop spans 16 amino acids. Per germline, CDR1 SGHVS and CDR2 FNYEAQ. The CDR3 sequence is CASSLFREGNTGELFF. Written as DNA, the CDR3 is TGTGCCAGCAGCTTATTCAGGGAGGGGAACACCGGGGAGCTGTTTTTT.

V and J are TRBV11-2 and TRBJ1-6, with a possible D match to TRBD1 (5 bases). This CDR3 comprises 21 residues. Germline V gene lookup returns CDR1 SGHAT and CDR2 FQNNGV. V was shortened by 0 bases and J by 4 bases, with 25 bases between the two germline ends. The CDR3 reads CASSLDRTVTGGRGYNSPLHF. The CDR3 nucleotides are TGTGCCAGCAGCTTAGATCGGACGGTTACGGGGGGTCGAGGTTATAATTCACCCCTCCACTTT.

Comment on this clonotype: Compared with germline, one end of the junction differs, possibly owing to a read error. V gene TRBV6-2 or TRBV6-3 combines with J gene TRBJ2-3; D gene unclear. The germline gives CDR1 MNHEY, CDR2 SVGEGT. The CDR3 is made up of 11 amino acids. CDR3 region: CASSQTDTLYF. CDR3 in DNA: TGTGCCAGCAGTCAAACAGATACGCTGTATTTT.

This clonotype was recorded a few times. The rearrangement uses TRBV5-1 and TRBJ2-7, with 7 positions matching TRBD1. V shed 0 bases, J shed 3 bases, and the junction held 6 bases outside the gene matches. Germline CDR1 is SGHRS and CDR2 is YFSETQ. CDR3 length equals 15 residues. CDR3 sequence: CASSLGQGPFYEQYF. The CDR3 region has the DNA TGCGCCAGCAGCTTGGGACAGGGACCCTTCTACGAGCAGTACTTC.